These 30 T cell receptor beta chains were sequenced from one sample in a study of T cell responses to AZD1222 COVID-19 vaccine. Profiling relied on immunoSEQ multiplex PCR, and the TCRdb table lists in-frame clones only, not all of them. The table has tens of thousands of clones, about nine tenths seen once. The sample was peripheral blood, taken 28 days after the second dose of the MenACWY control vaccine. Receptors were obtained from an adult who received the MenACWY meningococcal vaccine as a control.

This rearrangement joins TRBV7-3 to TRBJ1-3; D perhaps matches TRBD1 (5 bases). The CDR3 is made up of 15 amino acids. The V end lost 5 bases, the J end lost 0 bases, and 11 bases lay between the germline ends. In germline, CDR1 is SGHTA, CDR2 FQGTGA. As DNA, the CDR3 is TGTGCCAGCAGCCCCGGGGGAGCCTCTGGAAACACCATATATTTT. Residues: CASSPGGASGNTIYF.

V is TRBV5-1 and J is TRBJ1-6, with TRBD1 identical over 10 bases. The trim removed 0 bases at V and 7 bases at J, leaving 1 base unmatched. The germline CDR1 and CDR2 sequences are SGHRS and YFSETQ. The CDR3 has 15 amino acids. The CDR3 sequence: CASSLGQGANSPLHF. The CDR3 region has the DNA TGCGCCAGCAGCTTGGGACAGGGGGCGAATTCACCCCTCCACTTT. The variable domain in full, completed from reference TRBV5-1 and TRBJ1-6, reads KAGVTQTPRYLIKTRGQQVTLSCSPISGHRSVSWYQQTPGQGLQFLFEYFSETQRNKGNFPGRFSGRQFSNSRSEMNVSTLELGDSALYLCASSLGQGANSPLHFGNGTRLTVT.

This chain links TRBV4-1 with TRBJ1-1; tentatively, D is TRBD1 (5 bases). Trimming removed 4 bases at V and 6 bases at J, with 12 bases between. CDR3 length equals 13 residues. The V gene's germline CDR1 is MGHRA and CDR2 YSYEKL. The DNA for the CDR3 is TGCGCCAGCAGCCTTACAGGCAACGCTGAAGCTTTCTTT. It specifies CASSLTGNAEAFF.

The chain employs TRBV30 and TRBJ1-2; TRBD1 might be the D (6 bases). Trimming took 0 bases from V and 8 from J, leaving 19 bases between them. In germline, CDR1 is GTSNPN, CDR2 SVGIG (reference sequence). CDR3 length: 15 amino acids. The CDR3 DNA reads as TGTGCCTGGAGTGTATGGGACAACTCTCCGGAGGGCTACACCTTC. It encodes CAWSVWDNSPEGYTF.

The chain carries TRBV30 and TRBJ1-2; D unresolved. Germline-derived CDR1 and CDR2 are GTSNPN and SVGIG (reference sequence). This CDR3 contains 12 residues. Trimming took off 0 bases at V and 8 bases at J, with 10 bases between the two ends. The CDR3 bases are TGTGCCTGGAGTGTAAATCGCAGAGGCTACACCTTC. Translation gives CAWSVNRRGYTF.

This clone was seen only once. A read error may produce the germline difference seen at one junction end. The gene calls are TRBV6-1 and TRBJ2-7; D is unclear. This CDR3 spans 11 amino acids. CDR1 and CDR2 from the germline V gene are MNHNS and SASEGT. CDR3 bases: TGTGCCAGCAGTGAATCTCCCCCCACGCGCTTC. Its protein product is CASSESPPTRF.

This clone was seen only once. J is TRBJ1-2 and V is TRBV11-3, with no clear D. The germline gives CDR1 SGHNT, CDR2 YENEEA. V shed 0 bases and J shed 2 bases, with 4 bases lying between them. This CDR3 comprises 13 residues. The CDR3 bases are TGTGCCAGCAGCTTAGACGGCAACTATGGCTACACCTTC. Amino acid sequence: CASSLDGNYGYTF.

The V call is TRBV5-1, the J call TRBJ1-2, with D perhaps TRBD1 (5 bases). Germline V lookup: CDR1 SGHRS, CDR2 YFSETQ. Trimming took off 3 bases at V and 2 bases at J, with 14 bases between the two ends. The CDR3 extends over 15 amino acids. This chain's CDR3 is CASSSDVWGNYGYTF. CDR3 in DNA: TGCGCCAGCAGCTCGGACGTTTGGGGCAACTATGGCTACACCTTC.

This clone has a single count. This chain connects TRBV24-1 to TRBJ1-2; tentative D call: TRBD1 (5 bases). Trimming stripped 4 bases from V and 8 bases from J, with 13 bases between. CDR3 size: 13 residues. CDR1 and CDR2 (germline): KGHDR, SFDVKD. CDR3 sequence reads: CATSDTSGKGYTF. The CDR3 DNA is TGTGCCACCAGTGACACATCAGGGAAGGGCTACACCTTC.

V and J are TRBV6-2 or TRBV6-3 and TRBJ1-1; D is uncertain. With 5 bases removed from V and 1 base from J, the gap between germline ends came to 11 bases. The germline gives CDR1 MNHEY, CDR2 SVGEGT. The CDR3 runs to 14 residues. CDR3 DNA: TGTGCCAGCAGTCTCGATATAGCGAACACTGAAGCTTTCTTT. Protein: CASSLDIANTEAFF.

V usage is TRBV7-2 and J usage is TRBJ1-2; D possibly corresponds to TRBD1 (5 bases). Trimming took 1 base from V and 1 from J, leaving 7 bases between them. Per germline, CDR1 SGHTA and CDR2 FQGNSA. The CDR3 sequence is 14 residues long. CDR3 sequence reads: CASSLGRGNYGYTF. CDR3 DNA: TGTGCCAGCAGCTTAGGAAGGGGTAACTATGGCTACACCTTC.

The chain joins TRBV5-1 to TRBJ2-2; D may be TRBD2 (6 bases). V lost 2 bases and J lost 4, with 12 bases in between. Germline lookup yields CDR1 SGHRS and CDR2 YFSETQ. CDR3 length: 15 residues. The CDR3 is CASSFGRESTGELFF. CDR3 nucleotide sequence: TGCGCCAGCAGCTTTGGACGGGAGTCCACCGGGGAGCTGTTTTTT. Complete variable domain (other parts from reference TRBV5-1 and TRBJ2-2): KAGVTQTPRYLIKTRGQQVTLSCSPISGHRSVSWYQQTPGQGLQFLFEYFSETQRNKGNFPGRFSGRQFSNSRSEMNVSTLELGDSALYLCASSFGRESTGELFFGEGSRLTVL.

The chain joins TRBV28 to TRBJ1-2; 7 nucleotides match TRBD1. This CDR3 spans 12 amino acids. Germline CDR1 MDHEN, CDR2 SYDVKM. The V gene end was trimmed by 6 bases and the J gene end by 12 bases; junction bases not matched to a gene: 10. For the CDR3, the DNA is TGTGCCAGCAGCCGGGTTCGGGACAGCAACACCTTC. This translates into CASSRVRDSNTF.

The chain is built from TRBV9 and TRBJ1-4; D gene uncertain. The V end lost 4 bases, the J end lost 2 bases, and 15 bases lay between the germline ends. The CDR3 extends over 16 amino acids. CDR1 SGDLS and CDR2 YYNGEE come from the germline V gene. CDR3 DNA: TGTGCCAGCAGCCCCACTCGAACGGCGACTAATGAAAAACTGTTTTTT. Translation: CASSPTRTATNEKLFF.

The genes are TRBV19 and TRBJ1-3, with a weak D call TRBD1 (5 bases). The CDR3 length is 15 residues. V shed 6 bases and J shed 9 bases, with 21 bases lying between them. The V gene's germline CDR1 is LNHDA and CDR2 SQIVND (reference sequence). The CDR3 DNA follows: TGTGCCAGTAGCGAAGAGGGGCGTCTGCGAGGCACCATATATTTT. This encodes CASSEEGRLRGTIYF. Looking up the rest from reference TRBV19 and TRBJ1-3 gives the full variable domain: DGGITQSPKYLFRKEGQNVTLSCEQNLNHDAMYWYRQDPGQGLRLIYYSQIVNDFQKGDIAEGYSVSREKKESFPLTVTSAQKNPTAFYLCASSEEGRLRGTIYFGEGSWLTVV.

The V gene is TRBV3-1 (or the pseudogene TRBV3-2), the J gene TRBJ1-4; D uncertain. Germline-derived CDR1 and CDR2 are LGHDT and YNNKEL (reference sequence). The CDR3 length is 11 residues. V gave up 1 base and J gave up 10 bases, with 4 bases separating them. The CDR3 sequence is CASSQAGKLFF. The CDR3 coding sequence is TGTGCCAGCAGCCAAGCGGGAAAACTGTTTTTT.

V and J are TRBV2 and TRBJ1-6, with D possibly TRBD1 on 5 matching bases. Germline CDR1 reads SNHLY; CDR2 reads FYNNEI. Trimming took off 3 bases at V and 5 bases at J, with 11 bases between the two ends. The CDR3 sequence is 15 residues long. The CDR3 spells CASSDEGYNNSPLHF. The CDR3 DNA follows: TGTGCCAGCAGTGATGAGGGGTATAATAATTCACCCCTCCACTTT.

The genes are TRBV19 and TRBJ2-7, with D unresolved. V lost 5 bases, J lost 3 bases, and 11 bases lay in between. The CDR3 covers 13 residues. The germline V gene has CDR1 LNHDA and CDR2 SQIVND (reference sequence). The DNA of the CDR3 is TGTGCCAGTAGTCGGTTTTTCGGCTACGAGCAGTACTTC. This translates into CASSRFFGYEQYF.

The chain uses TRBV27 and TRBJ2-2; TRBD2 matches at 13 bases. CDR3 length: 18 residues. J was trimmed by 6 bases and V by 0 bases; bases with no gene match: 7. Germline-derived CDR1 and CDR2 are MNHEY and SMNVEV (reference sequence). The CDR3 protein is CASSLSLTSGGAPGELFF. In nucleotides, the CDR3 is TGTGCCAGCAGTTTATCCCTAACTAGCGGGGGGGCCCCCGGGGAGCTGTTTTTT.

This clone came up many times. The V and J genes are TRBV7-9 and TRBJ2-7; 8 bases are shared with TRBD1. The CDR3 contains 16 residues. Germline CDR1 SEHNR, CDR2 FQNEAQ (reference sequence). Trimming cost V 1 base and J 5 bases; bases outside gene matches: 10. This CDR3 is CASSLGFTGGIHEQYF. CDR3 in DNA: TGTGCCAGCAGCTTAGGGTTTACAGGGGGTATCCACGAGCAGTACTTC. The entire variable domain, with the rest obtained from reference TRBV7-9 and TRBJ2-7, is as follows: DTGVSQNPRHKITKRGQNVTFRCDPISEHNRLYWYRQTLGQGPEFLTYFQNEAQLEKSRLLSDRFSAERPKGSFSTLEIQRTEQGDSAMYLCASSLGFTGGIHEQYFGPGTRLTVT.

The V gene is TRBV3-1 (or the pseudogene TRBV3-2), the J gene TRBJ2-5; 8 bases fit TRBD1. With V trimmed by 3 bases and J by 4 bases, 10 bases remained unmatched. The length of the CDR3 is 16 residues. Germline V lookup: CDR1 LGHDT, CDR2 YNNKEL (reference sequence). Here the CDR3 reads CASSQRQGRQVETQYF. The CDR3 coding sequence is TGTGCCAGCAGCCAGAGACAGGGGCGCCAAGTAGAGACCCAGTACTTC.

The chain carries TRBV9 and TRBJ2-1, with D possibly TRBD1 on 6 matching bases. Germline V CDR1 and CDR2: SGDLS, YYNGEE. V lost 0 bases, J lost 7 bases, and 14 bases lay in between. The CDR3 runs to 15 residues. CDR3 region: CASSVAPQQGNEQFF. Here the CDR3 DNA reads TGTGCCAGCAGCGTAGCTCCCCAACAGGGAAATGAGCAGTTCTTC.

This clone occurred once. This chain uses TRBV5-1 with TRBJ2-7; no firm D call. V lost 0 bases, J lost 0 bases, and 7 bases lay in between. From germline, CDR1 is SGHRS and CDR2 YFSETQ. The CDR3 loop spans 14 amino acids. The CDR3 DNA follows: TGCGCCAGCAGCTTGGTGAGCAGCTCCTACGAGCAGTACTTC. It encodes CASSLVSSSYEQYF.

J is TRBJ1-5 and V is TRBV5-1; D is undetermined. Germline lookup yields CDR1 SGHRS and CDR2 YFSETQ. This CDR3 comprises 13 residues. Trimming shortened V by 0 bases and J by 8 bases, and 9 bases separated the two germline ends. CDR3 DNA: TGCGCCAGCAGCTTGGCCGCAGATGAGCCCCAGCATTTT. The encoded protein is CASSLAADEPQHF.

V gene TRBV6-5 combines with J gene TRBJ1-4, with 9 bases fitting TRBD1. J was trimmed by 8 bases and V by 0 bases; bases with no gene match: 7. This CDR3 has 16 residues. The V gene's germline CDR1 is MNHEY and CDR2 SVGAGI. Here the CDR3 reads CASSYSNRGPYEKLFF. CDR3 nucleotides: TGTGCCAGCAGTTACTCAAACAGGGGGCCGTACGAAAAACTGTTTTTT.

The chain couples TRBV7-8 to TRBJ2-7, with D maybe TRBD2 (7 bases). The CDR3 has 16 amino acids. Germline loops: CDR1 SGHVS, CDR2 FQNEAQ. Trimming removed 5 bases at V and 7 bases at J, with 24 bases between. Written as DNA, the CDR3 is TGTGCCAGCAGCGGAGAGGGGGGGGCTGCCAGGAGGGAGCAGTACTTC. This codes for CASSGEGGAARREQYF.

J is TRBJ1-2 and V is TRBV19; no clear D gene. V shed 5 bases and J shed 4 bases, with 11 bases lying between them. Germline loops: CDR1 LNHDA, CDR2 SQIVND (reference sequence). This CDR3 comprises 13 residues. The CDR3, as DNA: TGTGCCAGTAGTGGTACGGTTATCTATGGCTACACCTTC. Protein product: CASSGTVIYGYTF.

This clone was counted once. This rearrangement joins TRBV19 to TRBJ2-7; maybe TRBD2 (5 bases). Between the trimmed V and J ends, which lost 5 bases and 6 bases, there was a span of 8 bases. In germline, CDR1 is LNHDA, CDR2 SQIVND (reference sequence). There are 11 residues in the CDR3. CDR3 nucleotide sequence: TGTGCCAGTAGTCGTGGAGGCGAGCAGTACTTC. Residues: CASSRGGEQYF.

This CDR3 reads CASSSGTADTQYF. CDR3 in DNA: TGTGCCAGCAGCAGTGGGACGGCAGATACGCAGTATTTT. V gene TRBV6-5 combines with J gene TRBJ2-3; D tentatively reads TRBD1 or TRBD2 (5 bases each). The V gene's germline CDR1 is MNHEY and CDR2 SVGAGI. The CDR3 loop spans 13 amino acids. Trimming cost V 6 bases and J 4 bases, with 11 bases left between them.

V gene TRBV30 combines with J gene TRBJ1-1; tentative D call: TRBD1 (5 bases). Trimming pared 4 bases from V and 5 bases from J, leaving 11 bases between. CDR1 and CDR2 from the germline V gene are GTSNPN and SVGIG (reference sequence). The CDR3 is 12 amino acids. The CDR3 DNA reads as TGTGCCTGGACAGGGAGAAGGACTGAAGCTTTCTTT. Residues: CAWTGRRTEAFF.